These 26 T cell receptor beta chains came from one sample sequenced in a study of T cell responses to AZD1222 COVID-19 vaccine. The repertoire was sequenced with immunoSEQ multiplex PCR; TCRdb's copy has only in-frame clones and lacks some. The sample includes about 120,000 clones, about 88% of them seen just once. The sequencing here drew on peripheral blood, taken 28 days after the second AZD1222 dose. Receptors originate from an adult who received the AZD1222 COVID-19 vaccine.

This clone was seen only once. The CDR3 coding sequence is TGTGCCACCAGCAGAGAGGGACAGGGCACAGATACGCAGTATTTT. Translating gives CATSREGQGTDTQYF. The chain has TRBV15 and TRBJ2-3; 8 nucleotides match TRBD1. The J segment lost 1 base and the V segment lost 0 bases, leaving 0 bases of the junction unmatched. CDR1 and CDR2 from the germline V gene are LNHNV and YYDKDF (reference sequence). CDR3 length: 15 amino acids. The variable domain in full, completed from reference TRBV15 and TRBJ2-3, reads DAMVIQNPRYQVTQFGKPVTLSCSQTLNHNVMYWYQQKSSQAPKLLFHYYDKDFNNEADTPDNFQSRRPNTSFCFLDIRSPGLGDTAMYLCATSREGQGTDTQYFGPGTRLTVL.

The V call is TRBV9, the J call TRBJ2-1; 9 nucleotides match TRBD1. Trimming at V came to 4 bases and at J to 8 bases, leaving 10 bases not matched to a gene. This CDR3 contains 15 residues. Germline CDR1 SGDLS, CDR2 YYNGEE. CDR3 protein: CASSINRGPLDEQFF. Written as DNA, the CDR3 is TGTGCCAGCAGCATTAACAGGGGGCCCTTGGATGAGCAGTTCTTC.

Remarks on this clone: One junction end disagrees with the germline gene, perhaps due to a read error. This chain connects TRBV7-7 to TRBJ2-5, with 9 bases aligning to TRBD1. The CDR3 is 14 residues long. Germline V gives CDR1 SSHAT, CDR2 FNYEAQ (reference sequence). CDR3 in amino acids: CASSFGTGQETQYF. DNA of the CDR3: TGTGCTAGCAGCTTCGGGACAGGGCAAGAGACCCAGTACTTC.

The rearrangement links TRBV2 to TRBJ2-2; 7 bases fit TRBD1. Trimming took 6 bases from V and 3 from J; bases not matched to a gene: 4. The CDR3 extends over 14 amino acids. CDR1 and CDR2 (germline): SNHLY, FYNNEI. The CDR3: CASRDRVDTGELFF. In nucleotides, the CDR3 is TGTGCCAGCAGAGACAGGGTTGACACCGGGGAGCTGTTTTTT.

The chain employs TRBV9 and TRBJ2-7; either TRBD1 or TRBD2 may supply D (6 bases each). Germline V gene data show CDR1 as SGDLS and CDR2 as YYNGEE. The V end was cut by 0 bases, the J end by 2 bases, with 12 bases between. The CDR3 extends over 15 amino acids. CDR3 sequence: CASSVDRGRAYEQYF. In DNA form, the CDR3 reads TGTGCCAGCAGCGTAGATCGGGGGCGCGCCTACGAGCAGTACTTC.

The rearrangement links TRBV7-8 to TRBJ1-6, with no clear D. The CDR3 spans 15 residues. Germline V gene data show CDR1 as SGHVS and CDR2 as FQNEAQ. Trimming pared 0 bases from V and 7 bases from J, leaving 10 bases between. The CDR3 sequence: CASSLAWTANSPLHF. DNA of the CDR3: TGTGCCAGCAGCTTAGCCTGGACGGCGAATTCACCCCTCCACTTT.

This clone came up many times. This chain uses TRBV4-1 with TRBJ2-7, with D possibly being TRBD1 (6 bases). The germline V and J ends were trimmed by 1 base and 4 bases, with 14 bases remaining between them. The germline gives CDR1 MGHRA, CDR2 YSYEKL. The CDR3 is made up of 15 amino acids. CDR3 bases: TGCGCCAGCAGCCAAGCCCAAGACAGGCGTTACGAGCAGTACTTC. Its protein product is CASSQAQDRRYEQYF.

This clone was picked up one time. The V call is TRBV4-2, the J call TRBJ1-4; D is uncertain. Between the trimmed V and J ends, which lost 1 base and 3 bases, there was a span of 9 bases. In germline, CDR1 is LGHNA, CDR2 YNFKEQ. The CDR3 consists of 15 residues. The CDR3 coding sequence is TGTGCCAGCAGCCAAGGGGGTCGGGCTAATGAAAAACTGTTTTTT. It specifies CASSQGGRANEKLFF.

This chain joins TRBV19 and TRBJ1-5; 10 bases map to TRBD1. CDR3 length: 17 amino acids. The germline gives CDR1 LNHDA, CDR2 SQIVND (reference sequence). V was pared by 4 bases and J by 5 bases, with 11 bases of the junction left unmatched. The CDR3 spells CASSTPPLTGGDQPQHF. In DNA form, the CDR3 reads TGTGCCAGTAGTACCCCCCCCTTGACAGGGGGCGATCAGCCCCAGCATTTT.

The V and J genes are TRBV11-3 and TRBJ2-1; weak D call: TRBD2 (6 bases). The CDR3 length is 13 residues. Trimming left V 5 bases short and J 9 bases short, with 14 bases between. Germline assignment: CDR1 SGHNT and CDR2 YENEEA. CDR3 loop: CASSRRGGIEQFF. Written as DNA, the CDR3 is TGTGCCAGCAGCCGTCGAGGCGGGATTGAGCAGTTCTTC.

The DNA for the CDR3 is TGTGCCAGCAGCTTAAGCGGGGGTAACACTGAAGCTTTCTTT. It translates to CASSLSGGNTEAFF. V gene TRBV7-3 combines with J gene TRBJ1-1; weak D call: TRBD1 (5 bases). CDR1 is SGHTA, CDR2 FQGTGA, per germline. The germline V and J ends were trimmed by 1 base and 2 bases, with 8 bases remaining between them. The CDR3 runs to 14 residues.

The chain combines TRBV19 with TRBJ2-7; D is unclear. Germline V gives CDR1 LNHDA, CDR2 SQIVND (reference sequence). V gave up 5 bases and J gave up 0 bases, with 14 bases separating them. The CDR3 spans 15 residues. The CDR3 region has the DNA TGTGCCAGTAGTCCGAAGCACAGAAGCTCCTACGAGCAGTACTTC. Encoded protein: CASSPKHRSSYEQYF.

The chain couples TRBV10-3 to TRBJ1-6, with D possibly matching TRBD1 (6 bases). V lost 4 bases and J 8 bases, leaving 12 bases between the germline ends. CDR1 and CDR2 from the germline V gene are ENHRY and SYGVKD. The CDR3 has 14 residues. This CDR3 reads CAISVSGADSPLHF. CDR3 DNA sequence: TGTGCCATCAGTGTATCGGGGGCGGATTCACCCCTCCACTTT.

The chain is built from TRBV4-3 and TRBJ1-4, with D possibly being TRBD1 (5 bases). The CDR3 spans 13 residues. The V end was cut by 4 bases, the J end by 7 bases, with 10 bases between. The germline gives CDR1 LGHNA, CDR2 YSLEER. This CDR3 is CASSRQGREKLFF. CDR3 nucleotide sequence: TGCGCCAGCAGCCGCCAGGGACGTGAAAAACTGTTTTTT.

This sequence joins TRBV25-1 and TRBJ2-5; D not resolved. The V gene's germline CDR1 is MGHDK and CDR2 SYGVNS. The CDR3 sequence is 14 residues long. V lost 1 base to trimming and J lost 3 bases, with 9 bases between them. CDR3 nucleotide sequence: TGTGCCAGCAGTGAATTCAAAGGGAAAGAGACCCAGTACTTC. Protein sequence: CASSEFKGKETQYF.

The chain is built from TRBV19 and TRBJ1-2; no reliable D call. Germline V gene lookup returns CDR1 LNHDA and CDR2 SQIVND (reference sequence). V lost 3 bases and J 4 bases, leaving 3 bases between the germline ends. This CDR3 has 11 residues. The CDR3 here is CASSIFYGYTF. CDR3 coding DNA: TGTGCCAGTAGTATTTTCTATGGCTACACCTTC.

The chain joins TRBV29-1 to TRBJ2-5; D might be TRBD1 (6 bases). Deletions cut 2 bases from V and 2 bases from J, with 12 bases between. Germline CDR1 reads SQVTM; CDR2 reads ANQGSEA. This CDR3 region has 14 residues. This chain's CDR3 is CSVESWDIQETQYF. CDR3 sequence (DNA): TGCAGCGTTGAAAGCTGGGACATACAAGAGACCCAGTACTTC.

The chain employs TRBV29-1 and TRBJ1-2, with TRBD1 matching 8 bases. CDR3 size: 13 residues. Germline values: CDR1 SQVTM, CDR2 ANQGSEA. Losses at the gene ends were 6 bases for V and 6 bases for J; bases not matched to a gene: 9. The CDR3, as DNA: TGCAGCGTAGACCCGGACAGGGACGATGGCTACACCTTC. Translating gives CSVDPDRDDGYTF.

The chain recombines TRBV3-1 (or the pseudogene TRBV3-2) with TRBJ1-1; D ambiguous. Germline CDR1 reads LGHDT; CDR2 reads YNNKEL (reference sequence). The length of the CDR3 is 15 residues. V was shortened by 4 bases and J by 0 bases, with 12 bases between the two germline ends. The CDR3 sequence is CASSRRLDLNTEAFF. CDR3 nucleotide sequence: TGTGCCAGCAGCCGGAGGTTGGACTTGAACACTGAAGCTTTCTTT.

The chain links TRBV5-1 to TRBJ1-1; weak D call: TRBD1 (6 bases). CDR1 and CDR2 (germline): SGHRS, YFSETQ. V lost 5 bases, J lost 1 base, and 12 bases lay in between. The CDR3 runs to 14 residues. CDR3 sequence (DNA): TGCGCCAGCAGTAATCCGGGACAGAACACTGAAGCTTTCTTT. Amino acid sequence: CASSNPGQNTEAFF.

The J gene is TRBJ1-6, the V gene TRBV6-5; TRBD1 is a possible D gene (5 bases). There are 12 residues in the CDR3. Looked up from germline, CDR1 is MNHEY and CDR2 is SVGAGI. Trimming pared 6 bases from V and 16 bases from J, leaving 16 bases between. The CDR3 nucleotides read TGTGCCAGCAGCGACCCCGGGAGGGGACTCCACTTT. It yields the protein CASSDPGRGLHF.

This chain uses TRBV27 with TRBJ2-7; no definite D call. The CDR3 spans 13 residues. Trimming shortened V by 6 bases and J by 3 bases, and 12 bases separated the two germline ends. Germline loops: CDR1 MNHEY, CDR2 SMNVEV (reference sequence). CDR3 region: CASRGTAIYEQYF. Written as DNA, the CDR3 is TGTGCCAGCAGAGGAACAGCCATCTACGAGCAGTACTTC.

The CDR3 nucleotides read TGTGCCAGCAGTTTAGAGGTCGGGGGTGTCTACACCTTC. It codes for CASSLEVGGVYTF. V gene TRBV27 combines with J gene TRBJ1-2, with D maybe TRBD1 (5 bases). The V and J ends lost 2 bases and 10 bases respectively, with 14 bases between them. CDR1 is MNHEY, CDR2 SMNVEV, per germline (reference sequence). The CDR3 is 13 residues long.

The chain employs TRBV7-2 and TRBJ1-3, with D tentatively TRBD1 (6 bases). The CDR3 extends over 15 amino acids. Per the germline V gene, CDR1 is SGHTA and CDR2 is FQGNSA. V was shortened by 3 bases and J by 4 bases, with 13 bases between the two germline ends. CDR3 DNA sequence: TGTGCCAGCAGCTTGAGCACAGGGCTGGGAAACACCATATATTTT. Translating gives CASSLSTGLGNTIYF.

V usage is TRBV7-9 and J usage is TRBJ1-1, with D unresolved. Trimming removed 2 bases at V and 1 base at J, with 5 bases between. The germline V gene encodes CDR1 SEHNR and CDR2 FQNEAQ (reference sequence). The CDR3 is 13 residues long. The CDR3 DNA follows: TGTGCCAGCAGCTTAACCGCGAACACTGAAGCTTTCTTT. Protein: CASSLTANTEAFF.

The rearrangement joins TRBV9 to TRBJ2-3; D uncertain. The CDR3 is made up of 12 amino acids. V was trimmed by 0 bases and J by 6 bases, leaving 5 bases between them. Per germline, CDR1 SGDLS and CDR2 YYNGEE. The CDR3 protein is CASSVDSDTQYF. The CDR3 DNA sequence: TGTGCCAGCAGCGTAGACTCCGATACGCAGTATTTT.